A selection of T cell receptor beta chains follows, all from one sample in a study of shared clonotypes between healthy human individuals. Generated by immunoSEQ multiplex PCR, the TCRdb table keeps only in-frame clones and is missing some. The repertoire holds a few hundred thousand clones, with 95% to 96% as singletons. Material for sequencing was naive CD8+ T cells sorted from blood. These TCRs come from a woman younger than 45 in good health. CDR3s include the opening cysteine and the closing phenylalanine or tryptophan. Each record gives: V gene, clone size, D gene, J gene, CDR3 protein, CDR3 DNA. A D gene is named only where the DNA matches it firmly. Expanded clones get a size class; other rows say once, few or many, or leave the size out.

>TRBV18|NA|TRBD2|TRBJ2-3
CASSPREGGVTDTQYF
TGTGCCAGCTCACCACGAGAGGGAGGGGTTACAGATACGCAGTATTTT
>TRBV29-1|NA|NA|TRBJ1-2
CSVEESYYGYTF
TGCAGCGTTGAAGAGTCATACTATGGCTACACCTTC
>TRBV6-5|NA|NA|TRBJ1-2
CASSPGHRNYGYTF
TGTGCCAGCAGCCCGGGACATCGGAACTATGGCTACACCTTC
>TRBV9|NA|NA|TRBJ2-3
CASSPSSRTDFLTDTQYF
TGTGCCAGCAGTCCCTCCAGTAGGACAGACTTCCTGACAGATACGCAGTATTTT
>TRBV27|NA|TRBD2|TRBJ2-1
CASSSPREGYNEQFF
TGTGCCAGCAGTTCCCCGCGGGAGGGATACAATGAGCAGTTCTTC
>TRBV28|few|NA|TRBJ1-3
CASSLTDTIYF
TGTGCCAGCAGCCTGACAGACACCATATATTTT
>TRBV2|NA|NA|TRBJ2-2
CASSPLRGLTGELFF
TGTGCCAGCAGCCCCTTGCGGGGGCTCACCGGGGAGCTGTTTTTT
>TRBV15|NA|NA|TRBJ1-2
CATSRDRQGRNYGYTF
TGTGCCACCAGCAGAGATCGGCAGGGGAGGAACTATGGCTACACCTTC
>TRBV28|NA|NA|TRBJ2-7
CASSFLTVVYEQYF
TGTGCCAGCAGTTTTTTGACGGTCGTCTACGAGCAGTACTTC
>TRBV7-6|NA|NA|TRBJ1-3
CASSSRWGRNTIYF
TGTGCCAGCAGCTCGCGGTGGGGCCGGAACACCATATATTTT
>TRBV27|NA|TRBD1|TRBJ2-7
CASWRQGTYEQYF
TGTGCCAGCTGGAGACAGGGCACCTACGAGCAGTACTTC
>TRBV11-2|NA|TRBD2|TRBJ2-7
CASSFSGRGYEQYF
TGTGCCAGCAGCTTTAGCGGGAGAGGATACGAGCAGTACTTC
>TRBV6-1|NA|NA|TRBJ1-5
CASSEHRLRQDNQPQHF
TGTGCCAGCAGTGAACATCGGTTGAGACAGGACAATCAGCCCCAGCATTTT
>TRBV9|NA|NA|TRBJ2-4
CASSVAPVEPENIQYF
TGTGCCAGCAGCGTAGCTCCGGTGGAGCCTGAAAACATTCAGTACTTC